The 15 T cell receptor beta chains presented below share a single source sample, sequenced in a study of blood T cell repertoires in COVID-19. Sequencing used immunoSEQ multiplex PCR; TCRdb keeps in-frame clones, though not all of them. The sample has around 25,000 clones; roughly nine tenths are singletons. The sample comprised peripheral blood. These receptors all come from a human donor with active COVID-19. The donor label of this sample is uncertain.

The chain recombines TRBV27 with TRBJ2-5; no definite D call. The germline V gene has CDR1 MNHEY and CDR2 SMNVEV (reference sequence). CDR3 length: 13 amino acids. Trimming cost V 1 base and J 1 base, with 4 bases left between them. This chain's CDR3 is CASSLWAQETQYF. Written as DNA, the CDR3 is TGTGCCAGCAGTTTATGGGCCCAAGAGACCCAGTACTTC.

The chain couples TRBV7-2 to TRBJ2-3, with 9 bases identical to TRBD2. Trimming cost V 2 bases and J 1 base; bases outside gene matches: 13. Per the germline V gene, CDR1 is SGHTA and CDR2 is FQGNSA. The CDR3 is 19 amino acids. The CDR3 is CASSLNSFAGGRGTDTQYF. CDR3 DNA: TGTGCCAGCAGCTTAAACTCCTTTGCGGGAGGGCGGGGCACAGATACGCAGTATTTT.

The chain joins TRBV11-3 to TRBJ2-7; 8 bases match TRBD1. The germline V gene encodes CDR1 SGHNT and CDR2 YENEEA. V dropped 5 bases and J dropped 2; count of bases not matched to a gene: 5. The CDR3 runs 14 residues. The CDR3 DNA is TGTGCCAGCAGCCCCCGACAGGGGACCTACGAGCAGTACTTC. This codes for CASSPRQGTYEQYF.

The CDR3 DNA reads TGTGCCAGCAGCGTAGGGGGCCTCCAAGGGATGGATGGCTACACCTTC. Translated, it gives CASSVGGLQGMDGYTF. V usage is TRBV9 and J usage is TRBJ1-2; a weak D match, TRBD1 (5 bases). There are 16 residues in the CDR3. CDR1 and CDR2 (germline): SGDLS, YYNGEE. Trimming shortened V by 0 bases and J by 6 bases, and 18 bases separated the two germline ends.

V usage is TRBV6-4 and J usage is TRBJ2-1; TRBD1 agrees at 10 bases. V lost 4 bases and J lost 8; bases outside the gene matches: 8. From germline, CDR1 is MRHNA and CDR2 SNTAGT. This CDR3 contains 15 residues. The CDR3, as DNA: TGTGCCAGCAGTGGGGACAGGGGAGGACCCGATGAGCAGTTCTTC. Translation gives CASSGDRGGPDEQFF.

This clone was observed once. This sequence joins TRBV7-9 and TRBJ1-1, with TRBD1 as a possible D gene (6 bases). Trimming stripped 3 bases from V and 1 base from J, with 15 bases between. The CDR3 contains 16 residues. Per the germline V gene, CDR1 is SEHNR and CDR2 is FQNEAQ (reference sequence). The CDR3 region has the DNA TGTGCCAGCAGCTTTGACGGGGGGCTGCGGAACACTGAAGCTTTCTTT. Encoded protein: CASSFDGGLRNTEAFF.

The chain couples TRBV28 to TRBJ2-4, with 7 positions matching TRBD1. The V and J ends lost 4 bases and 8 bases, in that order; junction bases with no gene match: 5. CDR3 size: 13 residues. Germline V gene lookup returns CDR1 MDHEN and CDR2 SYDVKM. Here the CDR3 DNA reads TGTGCCAGCAGTTCAACAGGGGTTCACATTCAGTACTTC. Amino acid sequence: CASSSTGVHIQYF.

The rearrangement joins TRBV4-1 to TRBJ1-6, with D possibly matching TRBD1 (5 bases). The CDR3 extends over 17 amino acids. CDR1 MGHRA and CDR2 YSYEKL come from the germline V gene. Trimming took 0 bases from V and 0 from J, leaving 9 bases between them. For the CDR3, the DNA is TGCGCCAGCAGCCAAGAGGAGGGGAGCTCCTATAATTCACCCCTCCACTTT. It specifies CASSQEEGSSYNSPLHF.

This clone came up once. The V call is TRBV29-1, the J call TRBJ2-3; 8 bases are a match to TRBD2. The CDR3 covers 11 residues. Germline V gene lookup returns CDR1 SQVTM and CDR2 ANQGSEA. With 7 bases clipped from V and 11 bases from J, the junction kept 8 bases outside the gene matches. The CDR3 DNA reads TGCAGCGCCCCCTTCGCGGGAGGGCAGTATTTT. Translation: CSAPFAGGQYF.

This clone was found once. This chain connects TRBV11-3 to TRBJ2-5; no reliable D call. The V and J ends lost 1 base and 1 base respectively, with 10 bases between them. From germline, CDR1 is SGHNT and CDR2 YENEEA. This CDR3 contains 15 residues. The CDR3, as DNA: TGTGCCAGCAGCTTAGGCGGTAGAGTCCAAGAGACCCAGTACTTC. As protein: CASSLGGRVQETQYF.

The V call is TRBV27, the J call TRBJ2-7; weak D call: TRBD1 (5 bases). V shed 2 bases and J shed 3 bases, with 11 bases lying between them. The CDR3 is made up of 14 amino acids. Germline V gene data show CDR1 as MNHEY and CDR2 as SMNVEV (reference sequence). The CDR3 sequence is CASSLVGRSYEQYF. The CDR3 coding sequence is TGTGCCAGCAGTTTAGTGGGGCGAAGCTACGAGCAGTACTTC.

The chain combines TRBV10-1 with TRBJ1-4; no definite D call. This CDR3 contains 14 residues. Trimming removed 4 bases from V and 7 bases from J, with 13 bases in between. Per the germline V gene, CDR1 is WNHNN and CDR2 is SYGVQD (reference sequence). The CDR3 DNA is TGCGCCAGCAGTGGAGGTCGTCGGGGTGAAAAACTGTTTTTT. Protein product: CASSGGRRGEKLFF.

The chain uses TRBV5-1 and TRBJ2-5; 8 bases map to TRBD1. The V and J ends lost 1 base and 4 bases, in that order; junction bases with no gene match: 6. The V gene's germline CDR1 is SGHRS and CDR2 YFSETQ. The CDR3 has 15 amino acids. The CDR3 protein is CASSLLKQGGETQYF. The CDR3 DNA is TGCGCCAGCAGCTTGTTAAAACAGGGGGGAGAGACCCAGTACTTC.

Here the CDR3 DNA reads TGTGCCAGCAGCCATCCCGACAGGGGAGGAAACATTCAGTACTTC. Translation gives CASSHPDRGGNIQYF. The chain is built from TRBV6-5 and TRBJ2-4; 8 positions agree with TRBD1. The trim removed 6 bases at V and 6 bases at J, leaving 10 bases unmatched. Germline V gene lookup returns CDR1 MNHEY and CDR2 SVGAGI. This CDR3 spans 15 amino acids.

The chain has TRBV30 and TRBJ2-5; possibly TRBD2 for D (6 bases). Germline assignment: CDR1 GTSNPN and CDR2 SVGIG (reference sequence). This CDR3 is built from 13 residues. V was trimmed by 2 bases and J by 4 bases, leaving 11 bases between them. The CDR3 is CAWSRRDGETQYF. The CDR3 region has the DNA TGTGCCTGGAGTAGGAGGGACGGAGAGACCCAGTACTTC. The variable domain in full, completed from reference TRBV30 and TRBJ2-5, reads SQTIHQWPATLVQPVGSPLSLECTVEGTSNPNLYWYRQAAGRGLQLLFYSVGIGQISSEVPQNLSASRPQDRQFILSSKKLLLSDSGFYLCAWSRRDGETQYFGPGTRLLVL.